This T cell receptor (beta chain) comes out of a study of persistence of HIV-infected CD4 T cells. Study information: Donors were ART-treated; their CMV- and Gag-responding CD4+ T cells were isolated. A median of about 8 years of suppressive ART preceded sampling.

Lysates of CMV-infected fibroblasts at 9 to 10 ug/mL stimulated these cells. CD40L-negative CD69-negative CD45RO-high memory CD4+ T cells were sorted as populations depleted of antigen-responding cells. CD4+ T cell counts exceeded 400 cells/uL; CMV serology was positive. This was the immunoSEQ version 4 assay in survey mode. The method was immunoSEQ multiplex PCR; TCRdb's version includes in-frame clones alone and lacks a portion of them. The table lists roughly 28,000 clones, around 82% of them singletons. Trimming took 4 bases from V and 2 from J, leaving 12 bases between them. Germline CDR1 GTSNPN, CDR2 SVGIG (reference sequence). The CDR3 has 13 residues. Worth noting for this clone: Its antigen is unknown.

The receptor's source is an adult woman with HIV who was CMV-seropositive. Specimen: CD4+ T cells sorted from PBMCs after approximately 18-hour stimulation, collected from a patient who received antiretroviral therapy. The V gene is TRBV30, the J gene TRBJ2-7; D gene uncertain. CDR3 region: CAWNRVDTYEQYF. Here the CDR3 DNA reads TGTGCCTGGAACAGAGTTGATACCTACGAGCAGTACTTC.